This entry lists 32 T cell receptor beta chains sequenced from one sample in a study of blood T cell repertoires in COVID-19. TCRdb keeps only in-frame clones here, not all; method: immunoSEQ multiplex PCR. The data contain about 150,000 clones, approximately 81% of them singletons. The sequencing sample was made of peripheral blood. The source is a woman older than 75 with active or convalescent COVID-19.

V usage is TRBV18 and J usage is TRBJ2-2; TRBD1 matches 8 bases. V shed 3 bases, J shed 0 bases, and the junction held 6 bases outside the gene matches. The CDR3 sequence is 17 residues long. Germline CDR1 is KGHSH and CDR2 is LQKENI. The CDR3, as DNA: TGTGCCAGCTCACCCCATGGACAGGGCGCGAACACCGGGGAGCTGTTTTTT. Translating it yields CASSPHGQGANTGELFF.

In this sample, this clone turned up a few times. The chain is built from TRBV11-3 and TRBJ2-5; TRBD2 matches 7 bases. J was trimmed by 6 bases and V by 5 bases; bases with no gene match: 12. The CDR3 has 15 residues. The germline V gene encodes CDR1 SGHNT and CDR2 YENEEA. In DNA form, the CDR3 reads TGTGCCAGCAGCCCCTCCGGGGGAGGGAGCAAGACCCAGTACTTC. Protein sequence: CASSPSGGGSKTQYF.

Only a few counts were recorded for this clone. V is TRBV5-1 and J is TRBJ1-5; 10 positions agree with TRBD1. Per germline, CDR1 SGHRS and CDR2 YFSETQ. The V gene end was trimmed by 4 bases and the J gene end by 7 bases; junction bases not matched to a gene: 8. This CDR3 spans 15 amino acids. The CDR3 region is CASSPGQGVRQPQHF. In DNA, the CDR3 is TGCGCCAGCAGCCCCGGACAGGGGGTAAGACAGCCCCAGCATTTT.

This chain links TRBV2 with TRBJ1-4, with TRBD1 matching over 9 bases. J lost 11 bases, V lost 5 bases, and 9 bases had no gene match. CDR1 and CDR2 (germline): SNHLY, FYNNEI. The CDR3 is made up of 14 amino acids. CDR3: CASSITGTGLKLFF. CDR3 in DNA: TGTGCCAGCAGTATCACCGGGACAGGGCTGAAACTGTTTTTT.

J is TRBJ2-1 and V is TRBV25-1, with 8 bases fitting TRBD2. Looked up from germline, CDR1 is MGHDK and CDR2 is SYGVNS. V dropped 2 bases and J dropped 9; count of bases not matched to a gene: 6. This CDR3 is 14 amino acids long. The CDR3 region is CASSEVGGRSEQFF. As DNA, the CDR3 is TGTGCCAGCAGTGAAGTCGGCGGGAGGTCTGAGCAGTTCTTC. The full variable domain, in which reference TRBV25-1 and TRBJ2-1 provide the parts outside the CDR3, is EADIYQTPRYLVIGTGKKITLECSQTMGHDKMYWYQQDPGMELHLIHYSYGVNSTEKGDLSSESTVSRIRTEHFPLTLESARPSHTSQYLCASSEVGGRSEQFFGPGTRLTVL.

The chain recombines TRBV6-2 or TRBV6-3 with TRBJ1-1; 8 bases are a match to TRBD1. The V gene end was trimmed by 2 bases and the J gene end by 0 bases; junction bases not matched to a gene: 5. From germline, CDR1 is MNHEY and CDR2 SVGEGT. This CDR3 has 16 residues. The CDR3 here is CASSYDPGGVNTEAFF. CDR3 DNA sequence: TGTGCCAGCAGTTACGATCCAGGGGGCGTGAACACTGAAGCTTTCTTT.

The chain carries TRBV5-4 and TRBJ2-7; 8 nucleotides align to TRBD1. CDR3 length equals 15 residues. The ends lost 1 base at V and 5 bases at J; junction bases unmatched: 8. CDR1 SGHNT and CDR2 YYREEE come from the germline V gene (reference sequence). The CDR3 region is CASSLPGQGRDEQYF. The CDR3, as DNA: TGTGCCAGCAGCTTGCCCGGACAGGGAAGGGACGAGCAGTACTTC.

The chain couples TRBV9 to TRBJ1-1; TRBD1 might be the D (5 bases). CDR1 and CDR2 (germline): SGDLS, YYNGEE. Trimming removed 1 base from V and 0 bases from J, with 10 bases in between. The CDR3 spans 15 residues. The DNA of the CDR3 is TGTGCCAGCAGCGTAAAGGCGGACATGAACACTGAAGCTTTCTTT. It yields the protein CASSVKADMNTEAFF. The full variable domain, rest sourced from reference TRBV9 and TRBJ1-1, is DSGVTQTPKHLITATGQRVTLRCSPRSGDLSVYWYQQSLDQGLQFLIQYYNGEERAKGNILERFSAQQFPDLHSELNLSSLELGDSALYFCASSVKADMNTEAFFGQGTRLTVV.

The chain uses TRBV4-1 and TRBJ2-3, with 12 bases matching TRBD2. J lost 4 bases, V lost 4 bases, and 15 bases had no gene match. This CDR3 is 19 amino acids long. Germline V CDR1 and CDR2: MGHRA, YSYEKL. The CDR3 region has the DNA TGCGCCAGCAGCCTAAGACCTCGGACTAGCGGGGAGATGGCAGATACGCAGTATTTT. Amino acids: CASSLRPRTSGEMADTQYF.

The chain is built from TRBV13 and TRBJ1-2, with 7 bases aligning to TRBD1. The CDR3 runs 16 residues. Trimming cost V 5 bases and J 4 bases; bases outside gene matches: 13. The germline gives CDR1 PRHDT, CDR2 FYEKMQ (reference sequence). The CDR3 coding sequence is TGTGCCAGCAGCCGCGGACAGGACGCCTTCGGCTATGGCTACACCTTC. Its protein is CASSRGQDAFGYGYTF.

A few counts support this clone. The chain has TRBV5-6 and TRBJ2-2; D is possibly TRBD1 (6 bases). V was shortened by 0 bases and J by 0 bases, with 12 bases between the two germline ends. Germline assignment: CDR1 SGHDT and CDR2 YYEEEE. The CDR3 loop spans 17 amino acids. Written as DNA, the CDR3 is TGTGCCAGCAGCTTGGTAGGGGCAGGGGCGAACACCGGGGAGCTGTTTTTT. Translated, it gives CASSLVGAGANTGELFF.

The rearrangement links TRBV3-1 (or the pseudogene TRBV3-2) to TRBJ1-5; 7 bases fit TRBD1. The CDR3 spans 15 residues. From germline, CDR1 is LGHDT and CDR2 YNNKEL (reference sequence). V was clipped by 0 bases and J by 9 bases; unmatched bases: 8. The CDR3 DNA reads as TGTGCCAGCAGCCAAGATCGGACAGGCGAGTTGCCCCAGCATTTT. As protein: CASSQDRTGELPQHF.

The chain joins TRBV5-1 to TRBJ1-1; D is undetermined. CDR3 size: 16 residues. Germline V lookup: CDR1 SGHRS, CDR2 YFSETQ. Between the trimmed V and J ends, which lost 5 bases and 1 base, there was a span of 18 bases. CDR3 protein: CASSFDPRRSNTEAFF. The CDR3 bases are TGCGCCAGCAGTTTTGACCCTAGACGGTCGAACACTGAAGCTTTCTTT.

This chain links TRBV10-3 with TRBJ1-1, with 9 bases that match TRBD1. Germline loops: CDR1 ENHRY, CDR2 SYGVKD. The CDR3 is 14 residues long. After removal of 8 bases from V and 1 base from J, the junction contained 5 bases not matched to a gene. This CDR3 is CAIGGTGWNTEAFF. CDR3 coding DNA: TGTGCCATCGGTGGGACAGGGTGGAACACTGAAGCTTTCTTT.

The chain links TRBV5-6 to TRBJ2-5, with D possibly matching TRBD2 (5 bases). V lost 5 bases and J lost 5, with 13 bases in between. The CDR3 has 13 amino acids. Per the germline V gene, CDR1 is SGHDT and CDR2 is YYEEEE. The CDR3 protein is CASRSRARETQYF. The CDR3 coding sequence is TGTGCCAGCAGATCGAGGGCCAGGGAGACCCAGTACTTC.

Regarding this clone: This CDR3 is also generated by other DNA sequences in the sample. The chain joins TRBV5-1 to TRBJ1-1; perhaps TRBD1 as D (5 bases). CDR3 length equals 13 residues. Trimming took 1 base from V and 2 from J, leaving 6 bases between them. Germline CDR1 and CDR2: SGHRS and YFSETQ. Here the CDR3 DNA reads TGCGCCAGCAGCTTGCAGGGTAACACTGAAGCTTTCTTT. Amino acids: CASSLQGNTEAFF.

The chain uses TRBV10-3 and TRBJ2-3; 13 bases are shared with TRBD2. The germline CDR1 and CDR2 sequences are ENHRY and SYGVKD. The CDR3 consists of 15 residues. With 10 bases clipped from V and 4 bases from J, the junction kept 8 bases outside the gene matches. The CDR3 coding sequence is TGTGCCACCTTACGGACTAGCGGGAGTGCAGATACGCAGTATTTT. This translates into CATLRTSGSADTQYF.

The CDR3 sequence: CASSLAAGIETQYF. The CDR3 DNA reads as TGTGCCAGCAGCTTAGCAGCAGGGATTGAGACCCAGTACTTC. The V gene is TRBV5-4, the J gene TRBJ2-5; maybe TRBD1 (5 bases). V was cut by 2 bases and J by 5 bases, with 13 bases left in between. Germline V gives CDR1 SGHNT, CDR2 YYREEE (reference sequence). The CDR3 extends over 14 amino acids.

This rearrangement joins TRBV15 to TRBJ1-2; 8 bases line up with TRBD1. CDR1 is LNHNV and CDR2 is YYDKDF in the germline V gene (reference sequence). The CDR3 is 16 residues long. The V gene end was trimmed by 3 bases and the J gene end by 4 bases; junction bases not matched to a gene: 10. Here the CDR3 reads CATSRTGASLSYGYTF. CDR3 coding DNA: TGTGCCACCAGCAGGACAGGGGCCTCCCTGTCCTATGGCTACACCTTC.

This clone was seen just once. This chain joins TRBV19 and TRBJ1-1; D is unclear. The germline gives CDR1 LNHDA, CDR2 SQIVND (reference sequence). The CDR3 extends over 13 amino acids. V lost 0 bases and J lost 7, with 9 bases in between. CDR3 DNA: TGTGCCAGTAGTATAGATTGGAGTGGTGAAGCTTTCTTT. Residues: CASSIDWSGEAFF.

The chain recombines TRBV4-1 with TRBJ2-6; 8 nucleotides align to TRBD1. V gave up 2 bases and J gave up 4 bases; unmatched junction bases: 10. In germline, CDR1 is MGHRA, CDR2 YSYEKL. The CDR3 is 18 amino acids. The CDR3 coding sequence is TGCGCCAGCAGCCAACTACTACCCAGGGGGCTCGGGGCCAACGTCCTGACTTTC. It codes for CASSQLLPRGLGANVLTF.

This clone appeared once. The chain combines TRBV7-2 with TRBJ1-2; TRBD1 is a possible D gene (6 bases). Germline V CDR1 and CDR2: SGHTA, FQGNSA. The CDR3 is made up of 15 amino acids. V was shortened by 4 bases and J by 7 bases, with 19 bases between the two germline ends. The CDR3 region is CASSSYPTGFGGYTF. The DNA for the CDR3 is TGTGCCAGCAGCTCCTACCCCACAGGGTTCGGTGGCTACACCTTC. Filled out from reference TRBV7-2 and TRBJ1-2, the complete variable domain reads GAGVSQSPSNKVTEKGKDVELRCDPISGHTALYWYRQSLGQGLEFLIYFQGNSAPDKSGLPSDRFSAERTGGSVSTLTIQRTQQEDSAVYLCASSSYPTGFGGYTFGSGTRLTVV.

V gene TRBV7-8 combines with J gene TRBJ1-5, with 7 positions matching TRBD1. Germline values: CDR1 SGHVS, CDR2 FQNEAQ. This CDR3 spans 17 amino acids. Trimming cost V 1 base and J 4 bases; bases outside gene matches: 10. The CDR3 loop reads CASSLGTGPSRNQPQHF. The CDR3 region has the DNA TGTGCCAGCAGCTTAGGGACAGGTCCTTCTAGAAATCAGCCCCAGCATTTT. Full variable domain (rest looked up from reference TRBV7-8 and TRBJ1-5): GAGVSQSPRYKVAKRGQDVALRCDPISGHVSLFWYQQALGQGPEFLTYFQNEAQLDKSGLPSDRFFAERPEGSVSTLKIQRTQQEDSAVYLCASSLGTGPSRNQPQHFGDGTRLSIL.

This rearrangement joins TRBV20-1 to TRBJ2-1, with TRBD2 matching over 9 bases. With V trimmed by 3 bases and J by 6 bases, 3 bases remained unmatched. Germline V gene sequence: CDR1 DFQATT, CDR2 SNEGSKA (reference sequence). The CDR3 runs 13 residues. This CDR3 reads CSASKTSGNEQFF. The CDR3, as DNA: TGCAGTGCTAGTAAGACTAGCGGCAATGAGCAGTTCTTC.

The V and J genes are TRBV5-1 and TRBJ1-1; tentatively, D is TRBD1 (5 bases). Germline loops: CDR1 SGHRS, CDR2 YFSETQ. This CDR3 is built from 14 residues. The V gene lost 3 bases and the J gene lost 4 bases, with 13 bases spanning the gap. CDR3 nucleotides: TGCGCCAGCAGCTCCTCCGGGGGTGGCACTGAAGCTTTCTTT. Translation gives CASSSSGGGTEAFF.

The chain joins TRBV5-1 to TRBJ2-1; 12 nucleotides agree with TRBD2. The CDR3 has 16 residues. V dropped 4 bases and J dropped 2; count of bases not matched to a gene: 4. In germline, CDR1 is SGHRS, CDR2 YFSETQ. The CDR3 sequence: CASSRTSGVTYNEQFF. DNA of the CDR3: TGCGCCAGCAGCAGGACTAGCGGGGTAACCTACAATGAGCAGTTCTTC.

CDR3 region: CASSVPPNGGDAFF. Here the CDR3 DNA reads TGTGCCAGCAGCGTGCCCCCTAATGGGGGCGACGCTTTCTTT. The gene calls are TRBV9 and TRBJ1-1, with TRBD1 as a possible D gene (6 bases). CDR1 SGDLS and CDR2 YYNGEE come from the germline V gene. The CDR3 runs to 14 residues. V lost 2 bases, J lost 11 bases, and 19 bases lay in between. Variable domain in full (rest from reference TRBV9 and TRBJ1-1): DSGVTQTPKHLITATGQRVTLRCSPRSGDLSVYWYQQSLDQGLQFLIQYYNGEERAKGNILERFSAQQFPDLHSELNLSSLELGDSALYFCASSVPPNGGDAFFGQGTRLTVV.

The chain carries TRBV2 and TRBJ2-5; D is unclear. The V gene lost 8 bases and the J gene lost 4 bases, with 8 bases spanning the gap. CDR1 is SNHLY, CDR2 FYNNEI, per germline. The length of the CDR3 is 11 residues. This chain's CDR3 is CASEIRETQYF. The DNA of the CDR3 is TGTGCCAGCGAGATCCGAGAGACCCAGTACTTC.

The chain joins TRBV6-5 to TRBJ2-7, with 13 nucleotides matching TRBD2. Germline V gene data show CDR1 as MNHEY and CDR2 as SVGAGI. J was trimmed by 3 bases and V by 2 bases; bases with no gene match: 1. This CDR3 contains 15 residues. The CDR3, as DNA: TGTGCCAGCAGTTACGGGACTAGCGGGATCTACGAGCAGTACTTC. Translating it yields CASSYGTSGIYEQYF.

This clone was counted once. The rearrangement uses TRBV6-5 and TRBJ2-7, with TRBD1 matching 9 bases. The germline V gene has CDR1 MNHEY and CDR2 SVGAGI. The CDR3 has 14 amino acids. The V segment lost 8 bases and the J segment 2 bases; nucleotides outside the gene matches: 7. The CDR3 DNA reads TGTGCCAGCCCCGGGACAGGGTATCCCTACGAGCAGTACTTC. The encoded protein is CASPGTGYPYEQYF.

This chain joins TRBV6-5 and TRBJ2-5; D is unresolved. The CDR3 length is 15 residues. Trimming took 5 bases from V and 1 from J, leaving 14 bases between them. Germline CDR1 reads MNHEY; CDR2 reads SVGAGI. In DNA, the CDR3 is TGTGCCAGCAGTCCCAACAGCAACCTCCAAGAGACCCAGTACTTC. This sequence encodes CASSPNSNLQETQYF.

V is TRBV5-1 and J is TRBJ2-2, with TRBD2 identical over 7 bases. The CDR3 runs to 13 residues. V was pared by 3 bases and J by 7 bases, with 3 bases of the junction left unmatched. Germline values: CDR1 SGHRS, CDR2 YFSETQ. The CDR3 here is CASSYGGSGELFF. For the CDR3, the DNA is TGCGCCAGCAGCTACGGCGGGAGCGGGGAGCTGTTTTTT.